Listed below are T cell receptor beta chains from one sample, sequenced in a study of T cell responses to AZD1222 COVID-19 vaccine. Profiled with immunoSEQ multiplex PCR; TCRdb holds only in-frame clones, not every one. The sample carries 65,000 to 100,000 clones, approximately 80% recorded once. Material: peripheral blood, obtained on day 0 of AZD1222 vaccination. These receptors were obtained from an adult in good health. Each CDR3 is given without its conserved first and last residue. Fields, in order: J gene, D gene, V gene, CDR3 protein. D genes are given only for firm matches.

J: TRBJ1-1; D: NA; V: TRBV30; CDR3: AWSPPPGNTEAF
J: TRBJ1-1; D: TRBD1; V: TRBV6-1; CDR3: ASSGLGRGQGNTEAF
J: TRBJ2-7; D: TRBD2; V: TRBV6-5; CDR3: ASTSGGGSEQY
J: TRBJ1-5; D: NA; V: TRBV5-4; CDR3: ASSSQGVPGSQH
J: TRBJ2-7; D: NA; V: TRBV19; CDR3: ASSYRDGLYEQY
J: TRBJ1-1; D: NA; V: TRBV28; CDR3: ASRGSTGRNTEAF
J: TRBJ2-2; D: TRBD1; V: TRBV3-1/TRBV3-2; CDR3: ASSRDRGRAGELF
J: TRBJ1-1; D: TRBD1; V: TRBV27; CDR3: ASSLGQTHTEAF
J: TRBJ1-1; D: NA; V: TRBV28; CDR3: ASSHQGKAEAF
J: TRBJ1-5; D: NA; V: TRBV19; CDR3: ASSIWGRDPSNQPQH
J: TRBJ2-3; D: NA; V: TRBV4-2; CDR3: ASSQFDAGGTDTQY
J: TRBJ2-5; D: NA; V: TRBV5-8; CDR3: ATLRDIQETQY
J: TRBJ2-7; D: TRBD2; V: TRBV27; CDR3: ASSSGTSVLEQY
J: TRBJ1-4; D: TRBD1; V: TRBV4-2; CDR3: ASSFSGTGDEKLF
J: TRBJ1-2; D: TRBD1; V: TRBV29-1; CDR3: SVWTGNAGYT
J: TRBJ1-5; D: TRBD1; V: TRBV5-6; CDR3: ASSRYRDRGSNQPQH
J: TRBJ2-3; D: NA; V: TRBV7-9; CDR3: ASSLPSGGGDTQY
J: TRBJ2-5; D: NA; V: TRBV28; CDR3: ASSPIRSQETQY
J: TRBJ2-2; D: NA; V: TRBV10-3; CDR3: AISDMVGVETGELF
J: TRBJ1-2; D: TRBD1; V: TRBV6-5; CDR3: ASRGQGAKGYT
J: TRBJ1-2; D: NA; V: TRBV6-5; CDR3: ASCRELGYGYT
J: TRBJ2-3; D: TRBD1; V: TRBV10-1; CDR3: ASSLVRGGSTDTQY
J: TRBJ1-4; D: NA; V: TRBV5-5; CDR3: ASSKDPGYEKLF
J: TRBJ1-5; D: TRBD1; V: TRBV6-1; CDR3: ASSDGDRASEPQH
J: TRBJ1-5; D: NA; V: TRBV19; CDR3: ASSIGALGQPQH
J: TRBJ1-6; D: TRBD1; V: TRBV5-1; CDR3: ASTPEGTGVSPLH
J: TRBJ1-5; D: TRBD1; V: TRBV18; CDR3: ASSPGTGGNQPQH
J: TRBJ1-1; D: NA; V: TRBV18; CDR3: ASSPRGNTEAF
J: TRBJ1-4; D: NA; V: TRBV21-1; CDR3: ASKDRVATNEKLF
J: TRBJ1-5; D: NA; V: TRBV19; CDR3: ASSMGLTPNQPQH
J: TRBJ1-5; D: NA; V: TRBV7-9; CDR3: ASSPSDQPQH
J: TRBJ2-7; D: NA; V: TRBV7-9; CDR3: ASTHGWQQNYEQY
J: TRBJ1-2; D: NA; V: TRBV2; CDR3: ASSAKQGNYGYT
J: TRBJ2-4; D: TRBD2; V: TRBV5-6; CDR3: ASSLGLSGTSGNIQY
J: TRBJ2-5; D: NA; V: TRBV29-1; CDR3: SVGWPGPQETQY
J: TRBJ1-1; D: NA; V: TRBV6-2/TRBV6-3; CDR3: ASSYSGFQAF
J: TRBJ2-2; D: TRBD2; V: TRBV9; CDR3: ASSPRRGGTGELF
J: TRBJ2-1; D: TRBD2; V: TRBV5-4; CDR3: ASSLARTSGGSYNEQF
J: TRBJ2-6; D: NA; V: TRBV10-3; CDR3: AISESSSESSGANVLT
J: TRBJ2-5; D: TRBD2; V: TRBV6-4; CDR3: ASTIPLAGAETQY
J: TRBJ2-7; D: NA; V: TRBV18; CDR3: ASSLVGDGYEQY
J: TRBJ2-1; D: NA; V: TRBV20-1; CDR3: SARGPLVQF
J: TRBJ1-2; D: TRBD1; V: TRBV5-4; CDR3: ASSPGQGNYGYT
J: TRBJ2-7; D: NA; V: TRBV27; CDR3: ASSLTRTSGKQY
J: TRBJ1-6; D: NA; V: TRBV5-1; CDR3: ASSRGQFGNSPLH
J: TRBJ2-7; D: NA; V: TRBV5-6; CDR3: ASSLALGGSYEQY
J: TRBJ2-2; D: NA; V: TRBV3-1/TRBV3-2; CDR3: ASSQVGTGELF
J: TRBJ2-1; D: NA; V: TRBV7-9; CDR3: ASRLVRKKGYNEQF